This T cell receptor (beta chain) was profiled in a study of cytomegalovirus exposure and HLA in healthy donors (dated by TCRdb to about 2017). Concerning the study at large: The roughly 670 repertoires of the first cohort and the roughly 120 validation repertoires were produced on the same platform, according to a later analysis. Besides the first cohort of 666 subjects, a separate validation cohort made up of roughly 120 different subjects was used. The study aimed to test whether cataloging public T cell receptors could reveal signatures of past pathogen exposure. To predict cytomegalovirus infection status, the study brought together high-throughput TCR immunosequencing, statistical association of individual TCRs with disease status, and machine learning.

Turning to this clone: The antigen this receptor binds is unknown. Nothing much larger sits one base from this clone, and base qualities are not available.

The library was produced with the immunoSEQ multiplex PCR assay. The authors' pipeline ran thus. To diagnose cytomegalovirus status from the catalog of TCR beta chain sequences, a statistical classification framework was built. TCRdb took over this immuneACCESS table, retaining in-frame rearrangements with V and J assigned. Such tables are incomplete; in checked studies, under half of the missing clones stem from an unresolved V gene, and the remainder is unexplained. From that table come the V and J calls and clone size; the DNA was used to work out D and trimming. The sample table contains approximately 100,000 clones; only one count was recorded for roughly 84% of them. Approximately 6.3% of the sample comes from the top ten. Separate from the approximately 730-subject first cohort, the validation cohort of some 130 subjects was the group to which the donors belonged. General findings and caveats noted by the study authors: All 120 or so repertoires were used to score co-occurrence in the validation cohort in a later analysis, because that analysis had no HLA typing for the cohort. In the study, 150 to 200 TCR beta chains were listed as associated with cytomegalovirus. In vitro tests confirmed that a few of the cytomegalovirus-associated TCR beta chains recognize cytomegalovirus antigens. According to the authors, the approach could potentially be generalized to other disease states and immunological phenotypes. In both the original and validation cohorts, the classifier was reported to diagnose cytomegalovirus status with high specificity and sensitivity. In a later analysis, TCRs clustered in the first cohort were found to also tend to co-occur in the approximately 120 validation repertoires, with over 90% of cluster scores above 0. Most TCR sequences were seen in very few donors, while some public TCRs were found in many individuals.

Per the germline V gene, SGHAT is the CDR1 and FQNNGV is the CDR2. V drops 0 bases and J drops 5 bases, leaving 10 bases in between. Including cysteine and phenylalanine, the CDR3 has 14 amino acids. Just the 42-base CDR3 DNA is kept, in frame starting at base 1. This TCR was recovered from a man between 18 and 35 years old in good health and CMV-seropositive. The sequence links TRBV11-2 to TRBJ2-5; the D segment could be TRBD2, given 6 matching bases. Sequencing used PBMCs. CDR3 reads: CASSLEAGPETQYF. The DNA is TGTGCCAGCAGCTTAGAGGCGGGGCCGGAGACCCAGTACTTC. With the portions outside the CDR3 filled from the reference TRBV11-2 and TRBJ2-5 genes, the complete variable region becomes EAGVAQSPRYKIIEKRQSVAFWCNPISGHATLYWYQQILGQGPKLLIQFQNNGVVDDSQLPKDRFSAERLKGVDSTLKIQPAKLEDSAVYLCASSLEAGPETQYFGPGTRLLVL.